This TCR beta chain was observed in a study of Graves' ophthalmopathy and Graves' hyperthyroidism. Germline loops: CDR1 GTSNPN, CDR2 SVGIG (reference sequence). Deletions cut 0 bases from V and 2 bases from J, with 10 bases between. This CDR3 comprises 14 residues. At least ten counts were recorded for this clonotype. The authors amplified TCR beta CDR3 regions, and they did so from RNA transcripts for repertoire sequencing. Second-round multiplex PCR came after first-round RT-PCR with HTBI primers. A single record per CDR3 protein comes from TCRdb applying MiXCR to the multiplex PCR reads. The sample holds 400,000 or so distinct CDR3 sequences, about a sixth seen once.

The genes are TRBV30 and TRBJ1-1; a weak D match, TRBD1 (6 bases). The sample comprised peripheral blood. The origin of this receptor is an adult woman with stable Graves' hyperthyroidism. The CDR3, as DNA: TGTGCCTGGAGTGTACTGGGGGGCAACACTGAAGCTTTCTTT. It is translated as CAWSVLGGNTEAFF.